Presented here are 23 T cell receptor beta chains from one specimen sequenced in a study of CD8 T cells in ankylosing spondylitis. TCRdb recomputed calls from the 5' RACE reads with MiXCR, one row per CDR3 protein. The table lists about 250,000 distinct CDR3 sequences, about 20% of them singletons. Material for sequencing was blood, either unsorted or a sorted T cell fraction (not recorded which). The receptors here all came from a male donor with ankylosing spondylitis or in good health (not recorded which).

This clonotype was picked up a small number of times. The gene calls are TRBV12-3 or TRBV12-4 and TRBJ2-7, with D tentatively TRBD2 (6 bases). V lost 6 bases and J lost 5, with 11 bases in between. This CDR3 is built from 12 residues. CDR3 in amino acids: CASRGLRDEQYF. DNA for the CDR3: TGTGCCAGCAGGGGACTTCGCGACGAGCAGTACTTC.

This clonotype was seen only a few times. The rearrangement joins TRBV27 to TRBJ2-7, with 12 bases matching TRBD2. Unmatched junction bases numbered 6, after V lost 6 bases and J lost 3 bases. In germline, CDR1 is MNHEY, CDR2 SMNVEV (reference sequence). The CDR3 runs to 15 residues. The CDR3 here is CASSQPLAGGYEQYF. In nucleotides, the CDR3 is TGTGCCAGCAGCCAACCACTAGCGGGAGGCTACGAGCAGTACTTC.

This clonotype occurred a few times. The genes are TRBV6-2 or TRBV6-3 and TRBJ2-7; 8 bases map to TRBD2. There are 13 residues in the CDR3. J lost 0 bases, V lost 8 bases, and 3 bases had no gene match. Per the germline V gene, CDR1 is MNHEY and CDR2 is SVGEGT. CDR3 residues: CASVGTSSYEQYF. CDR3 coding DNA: TGTGCCAGCGTCGGGACTAGCTCCTACGAGCAGTACTTC.

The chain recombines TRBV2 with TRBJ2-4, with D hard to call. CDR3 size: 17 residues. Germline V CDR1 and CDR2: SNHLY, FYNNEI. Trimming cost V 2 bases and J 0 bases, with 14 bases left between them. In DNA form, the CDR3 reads TGTGCCAGCAGTGAAACGGTTAGGGCAGGAGCCAAAAACATTCAGTACTTC. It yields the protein CASSETVRAGAKNIQYF.

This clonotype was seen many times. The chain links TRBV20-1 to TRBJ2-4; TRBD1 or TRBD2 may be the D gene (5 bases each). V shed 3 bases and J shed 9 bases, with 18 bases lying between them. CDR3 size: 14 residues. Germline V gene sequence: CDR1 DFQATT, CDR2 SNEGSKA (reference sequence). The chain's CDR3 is CSASEGTDPLIQYF. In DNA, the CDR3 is TGCAGTGCTAGTGAGGGGACGGACCCTCTCATTCAGTACTTC.

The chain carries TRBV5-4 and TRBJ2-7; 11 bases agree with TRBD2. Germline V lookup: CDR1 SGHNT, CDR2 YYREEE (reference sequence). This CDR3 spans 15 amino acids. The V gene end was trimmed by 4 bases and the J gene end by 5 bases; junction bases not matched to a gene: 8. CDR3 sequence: CASSPGTSGGNEQYF. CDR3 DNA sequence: TGTGCCAGCAGCCCCGGGACTAGCGGAGGAAACGAGCAGTACTTC.

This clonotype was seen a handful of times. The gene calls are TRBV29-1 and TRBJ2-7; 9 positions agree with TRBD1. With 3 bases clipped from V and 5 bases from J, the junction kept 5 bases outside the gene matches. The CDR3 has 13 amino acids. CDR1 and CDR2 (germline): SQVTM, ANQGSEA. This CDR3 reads CSVDGTGMNEQYF. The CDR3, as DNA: TGCAGCGTTGACGGGACAGGGATGAACGAGCAGTACTTC.

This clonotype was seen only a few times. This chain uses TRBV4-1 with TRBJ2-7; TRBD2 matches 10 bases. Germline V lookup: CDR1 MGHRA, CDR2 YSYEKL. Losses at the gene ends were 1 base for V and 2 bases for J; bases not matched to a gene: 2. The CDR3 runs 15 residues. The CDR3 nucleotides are TGCGCCAGCAGCCAAGGGACTAGCGGACCCTACGAGCAGTACTTC. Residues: CASSQGTSGPYEQYF.

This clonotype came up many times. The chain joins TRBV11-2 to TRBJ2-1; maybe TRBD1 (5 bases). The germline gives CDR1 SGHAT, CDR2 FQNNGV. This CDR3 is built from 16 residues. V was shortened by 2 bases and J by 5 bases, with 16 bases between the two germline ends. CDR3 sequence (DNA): TGTGCCAGCAGCTTACCTGGACACCCTCAGAACAATGAGCAGTTCTTC. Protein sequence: CASSLPGHPQNNEQFF. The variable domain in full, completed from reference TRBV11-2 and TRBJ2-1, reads EAGVAQSPRYKIIEKRQSVAFWCNPISGHATLYWYQQILGQGPKLLIQFQNNGVVDDSQLPKDRFSAERLKGVDSTLKIQPAKLEDSAVYLCASSLPGHPQNNEQFFGPGTRLTVL.

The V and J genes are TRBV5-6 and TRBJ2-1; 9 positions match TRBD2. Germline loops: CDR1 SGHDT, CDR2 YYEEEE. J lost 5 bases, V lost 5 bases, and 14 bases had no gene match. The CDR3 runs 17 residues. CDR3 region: CASRGAGGPMTHNEQFF. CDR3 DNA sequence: TGTGCCAGCAGAGGGGCGGGAGGGCCGATGACGCACAATGAGCAGTTCTTC.

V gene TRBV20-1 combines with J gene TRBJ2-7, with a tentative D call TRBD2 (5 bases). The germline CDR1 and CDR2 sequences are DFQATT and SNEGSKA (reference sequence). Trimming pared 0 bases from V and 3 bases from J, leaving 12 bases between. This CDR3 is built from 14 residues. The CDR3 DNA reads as TGCAGTGCTAGAGACCCTAGGGAGATCTACGAGCAGTACTTC. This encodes CSARDPREIYEQYF.

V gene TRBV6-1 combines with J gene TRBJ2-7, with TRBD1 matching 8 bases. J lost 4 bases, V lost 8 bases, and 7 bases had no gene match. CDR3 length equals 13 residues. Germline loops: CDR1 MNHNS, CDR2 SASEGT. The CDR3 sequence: CASRDRLVYEQYF. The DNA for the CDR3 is TGTGCCAGCCGGGACAGGCTTGTTTACGAGCAGTACTTC.

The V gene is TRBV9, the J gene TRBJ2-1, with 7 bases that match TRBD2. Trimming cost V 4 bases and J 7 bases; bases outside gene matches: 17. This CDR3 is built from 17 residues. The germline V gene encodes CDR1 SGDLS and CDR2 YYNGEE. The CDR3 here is CASSRTVVGGPSNEQFF. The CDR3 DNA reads TGTGCCAGCAGCCGTACGGTGGTGGGAGGGCCAAGTAATGAGCAGTTCTTC. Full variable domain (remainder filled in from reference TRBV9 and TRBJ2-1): DSGVTQTPKHLITATGQRVTLRCSPRSGDLSVYWYQQSLDQGLQFLIQYYNGEERAKGNILERFSAQQFPDLHSELNLSSLELGDSALYFCASSRTVVGGPSNEQFFGPGTRLTVL.

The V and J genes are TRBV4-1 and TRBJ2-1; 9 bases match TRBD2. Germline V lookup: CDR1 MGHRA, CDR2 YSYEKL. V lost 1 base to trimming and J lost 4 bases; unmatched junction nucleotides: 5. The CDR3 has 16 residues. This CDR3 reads CASSQASSGEYNEQFF. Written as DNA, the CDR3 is TGCGCCAGCAGCCAAGCGTCTAGCGGGGAATACAATGAGCAGTTCTTC.

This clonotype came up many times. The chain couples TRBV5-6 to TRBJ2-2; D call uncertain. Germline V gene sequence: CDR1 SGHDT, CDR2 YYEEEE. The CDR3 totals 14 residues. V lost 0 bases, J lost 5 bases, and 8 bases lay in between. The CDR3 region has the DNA TGTGCCAGCAGCTTGGTAGAGCAGACCGGGGAGCTGTTTTTT. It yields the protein CASSLVEQTGELFF.

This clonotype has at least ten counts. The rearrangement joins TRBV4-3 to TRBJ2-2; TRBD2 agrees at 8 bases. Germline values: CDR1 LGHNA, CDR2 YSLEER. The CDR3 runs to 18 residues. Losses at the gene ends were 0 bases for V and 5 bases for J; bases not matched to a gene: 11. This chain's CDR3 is CASSQDFLAGSGTGELFF. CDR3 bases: TGCGCCAGCAGCCAAGATTTCCTAGCGGGTTCGGGGACCGGGGAGCTGTTTTTT.

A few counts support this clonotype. The CDR3 sequence is CASSSPTGTGDFEQYF. The CDR3 nucleotides are TGTGCCAGCAGTTCACCCACCGGGACAGGGGACTTCGAGCAGTACTTC. The J gene is TRBJ2-7, the V gene TRBV27, with 10 nucleotides matching TRBD1. The CDR3 has 16 residues. Germline loops: CDR1 MNHEY, CDR2 SMNVEV (reference sequence). V shed 4 bases and J 6 bases; nucleotides not matched to a gene: 12.

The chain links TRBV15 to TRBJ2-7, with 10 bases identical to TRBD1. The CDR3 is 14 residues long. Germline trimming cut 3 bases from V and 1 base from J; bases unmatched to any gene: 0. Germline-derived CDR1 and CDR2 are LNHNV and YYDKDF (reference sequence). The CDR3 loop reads CATSRDRGSYEQYF. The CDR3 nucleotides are TGTGCCACCAGCAGGGACAGGGGGTCCTACGAGCAGTACTTC. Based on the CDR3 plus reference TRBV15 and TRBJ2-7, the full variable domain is DAMVIQNPRYQVTQFGKPVTLSCSQTLNHNVMYWYQQKSSQAPKLLFHYYDKDFNNEADTPDNFQSRRPNTSFCFLDIRSPGLGDTAMYLCATSRDRGSYEQYFGPGTRLTVT.

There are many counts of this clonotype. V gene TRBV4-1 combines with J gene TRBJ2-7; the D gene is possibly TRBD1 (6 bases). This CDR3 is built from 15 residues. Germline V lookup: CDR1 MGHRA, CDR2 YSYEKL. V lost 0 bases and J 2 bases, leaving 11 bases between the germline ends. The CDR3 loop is CASSQDSRGPYEQYF. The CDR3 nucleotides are TGCGCCAGCAGCCAAGATAGCAGGGGACCCTACGAGCAGTACTTC.

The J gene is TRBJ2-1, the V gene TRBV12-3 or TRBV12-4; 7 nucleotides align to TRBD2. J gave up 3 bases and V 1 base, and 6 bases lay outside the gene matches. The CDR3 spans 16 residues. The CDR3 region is CASSLEAGALYNEQFF. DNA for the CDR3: TGTGCCAGCAGTTTAGAGGCGGGAGCACTCTACAATGAGCAGTTCTTC.

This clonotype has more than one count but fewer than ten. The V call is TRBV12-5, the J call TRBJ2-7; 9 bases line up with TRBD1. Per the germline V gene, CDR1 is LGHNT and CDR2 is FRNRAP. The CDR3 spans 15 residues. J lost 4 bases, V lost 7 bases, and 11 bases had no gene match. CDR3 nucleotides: TGTGCTAGTGCCTTAGGGGGGACAGGGTATTACGAGCAGTACTTC. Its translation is CASALGGTGYYEQYF. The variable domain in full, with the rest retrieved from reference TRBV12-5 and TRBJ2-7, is DARVTQTPRHKVTEMGQEVTMRCQPILGHNTVFWYRQTMMQGLELLAYFRNRAPLDDSGMPKDRFSAEMPDATLATLKIQPSEPRDSAVYFCASALGGTGYYEQYFGPGTRLTVT.

This CDR3 reads CASSPSKDTQYF. The DNA of the CDR3 is TGTGCCAGCAGCCCGTCGAAAGATACGCAGTATTTT. V and J are TRBV7-9 and TRBJ2-3, with no clear D. This CDR3 has 12 residues. CDR1 is SEHNR, CDR2 FQNEAQ, per germline (reference sequence). Trimming cost V 5 bases and J 5 bases, with 8 bases left between them.

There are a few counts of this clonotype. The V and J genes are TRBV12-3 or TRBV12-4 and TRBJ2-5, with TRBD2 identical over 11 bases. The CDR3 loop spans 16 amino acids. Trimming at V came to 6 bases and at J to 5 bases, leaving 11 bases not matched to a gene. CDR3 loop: CASSSGLAGKGETQYF. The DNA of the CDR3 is TGTGCCAGCAGCTCAGGACTAGCGGGCAAAGGGGAGACCCAGTACTTC.